One and the same sample provided the 6 T cell receptor beta chains below, sequenced in a study of spatial heterogeneity in lung cancer. Each CDR3 protein is one row after TCRdb ran MiXCR on the 5' RACE reads. Here the sample spans about 26,000 distinct CDR3 sequences, 9.5% to 15% being singletons. Time point reported: sample taken at primary tumor resection. Whole RNA, which was extracted from tumor, nontumor lung tissue or frozen PBMC, was sequenced without any cell sorting. The specimen was PBMCs, collected at surgery. The receptor source for this set is a female donor with early-stage non-small cell lung cancer.

This clonotype was seen a few times. The J gene is TRBJ2-5, the V gene TRBV13; D not resolved. Germline values: CDR1 PRHDT, CDR2 FYEKMQ (reference sequence). The length of the CDR3 is 14 residues. V dropped 4 bases and J dropped 5 bases, with 14 bases sitting between them. The CDR3 sequence is CASSSVSLWETQYF. CDR3 sequence (DNA): TGTGCCAGCAGCTCGGTCTCCCTGTGGGAGACCCAGTACTTC. The full variable domain, with the rest looked up from reference TRBV13 and TRBJ2-5, is AAGVIQSPRHLIKEKRETATLKCYPIPRHDTVYWYQQGPGQDPQFLISFYEKMQSDKGSIPDRFSAQQFSDYHSELNMSSLELGDSALYFCASSSVSLWETQYFGPGTRLLVL.

This clonotype was recorded many times. The CDR3 loop is CASRLQETQYF. The CDR3 region has the DNA TGTGCCAGCCGCCTTCAAGAGACCCAGTACTTC. The genes are TRBV6-2 or TRBV6-3 and TRBJ2-5; no firm D call. This CDR3 has 11 amino acids. The germline V gene has CDR1 MNHEY and CDR2 SVGEGT. Trimming shortened V by 8 bases and J by 2 bases, and 6 bases separated the two germline ends.

This clonotype was counted many times. The V and J genes are TRBV19 and TRBJ2-2; 9 bases map to TRBD1. J was trimmed by 7 bases and V by 5 bases; bases with no gene match: 14. The CDR3 is 17 residues long. Germline CDR1 LNHDA, CDR2 SQIVND (reference sequence). DNA of the CDR3: TGTGCCAGTAGTTCTACGCCGGGACAGGGAAAAAGCGGGGAGCTGTTTTTT. This translates into CASSSTPGQGKSGELFF.

J is TRBJ1-2 and V is TRBV11-2; D is uncertain. Germline CDR1 is SGHAT and CDR2 is FQNNGV. V lost 1 base, J lost 4 bases, and 13 bases lay in between. This CDR3 region has 15 residues. The CDR3 spells CASSLGGRSIYGYTF. In nucleotides, the CDR3 is TGTGCCAGCAGCTTAGGCGGACGGTCGATCTATGGCTACACCTTC.

This clonotype was counted ten times or more. The V call is TRBV7-8, the J call TRBJ2-5, with 8 bases aligning to TRBD1. The germline CDR1 and CDR2 sequences are SGHVS and FQNEAQ. The CDR3 extends over 15 amino acids. Germline trimming cut 4 bases from V and 1 base from J; bases unmatched to any gene: 5. CDR3 bases: TGTGCCAGCAGCTCGGACGGGACAGGCCAAGAGACCCAGTACTTC. Translating gives CASSSDGTGQETQYF.

This clonotype has a count of ten or more. The chain combines TRBV13 with TRBJ2-5; tentatively, D is TRBD1 (5 bases). The CDR3 is 19 amino acids. V lost 5 bases, J lost 5 bases, and 30 bases lay in between. The germline gives CDR1 PRHDT, CDR2 FYEKMQ (reference sequence). CDR3 nucleotides: TGTGCCAGCAGCCTAACAGGTCTAAATTGGTTAGGCGCCGAGGAGACCCAGTACTTC. Its protein is CASSLTGLNWLGAEETQYF.